The sequence of this TCR beta chain was determined in a study of OX40 agonist ivuxolimab in advanced cancers. Study-level background: Patients with hepatocellular carcinoma, melanoma, renal cell or head and neck cancer made up the dose-escalation patients.

Data came from immunoSEQ multiplex PCR; TCRdb stores just in-frame clones and leaves some out. The repertoire has about 76,000 clones, over 75% of them found once; the top ten carry about 0.6%. The sample consisted of CD4+ or CD8+ T cells sorted from blood, taken in a trial of the OX40 agonist ivuxolimab. The receptor was isolated from an adult with an advanced solid tumor such as melanoma, head and neck, liver or kidney cancer.

The CDR3 DNA is TGTGCCAGCAGCGTAGAGTTGCAGGGGCTCTATGGCTACACCTTC. Its protein is CASSVELQGLYGYTF. This chain links TRBV9 with TRBJ1-2, with D perhaps TRBD1 (6 bases). The V and J ends lost 0 bases and 4 bases respectively, with 13 bases between them. This CDR3 has 15 amino acids. Germline-derived CDR1 and CDR2 are SGDLS and YYNGEE.